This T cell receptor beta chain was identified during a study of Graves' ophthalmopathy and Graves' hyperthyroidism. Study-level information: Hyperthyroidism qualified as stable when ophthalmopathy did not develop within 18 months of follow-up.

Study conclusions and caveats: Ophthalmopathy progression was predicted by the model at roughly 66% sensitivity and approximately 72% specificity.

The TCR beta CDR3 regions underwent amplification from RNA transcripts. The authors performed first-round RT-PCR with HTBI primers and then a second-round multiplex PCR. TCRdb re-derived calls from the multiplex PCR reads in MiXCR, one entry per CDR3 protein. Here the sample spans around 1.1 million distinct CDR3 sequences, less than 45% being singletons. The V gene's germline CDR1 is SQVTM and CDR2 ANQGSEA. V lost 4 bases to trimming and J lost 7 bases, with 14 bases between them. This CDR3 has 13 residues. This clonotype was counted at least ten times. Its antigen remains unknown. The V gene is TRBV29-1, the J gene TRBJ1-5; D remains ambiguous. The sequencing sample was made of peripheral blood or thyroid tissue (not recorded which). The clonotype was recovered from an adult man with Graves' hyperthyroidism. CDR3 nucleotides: TGCAGCGTTGCGTCTGGACCGAGCCAGCCCCAGCATTTT. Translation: CSVASGPSQPQHF.